A selection of T cell receptor beta chains follows, all from one sample in a study of T cell responses to AZD1222 COVID-19 vaccine. Assay: immunoSEQ multiplex PCR; the TCRdb copy retains only in-frame clones and omits some. Of about 92,000 clones in the sample, approximately 90% were seen once. Material: peripheral blood, obtained on day 0 of AZD1222 vaccination. The receptor set was obtained from an adult in good health. Each CDR3 is given with its conserved first and last residue. D genes are given only for firm matches. Expanded clones are given a class, and other clones once, few, many or no size at all.

>.|TRBJ1-2|.|TRBV21-1
CASNNYGYTF
TGTGCCAGCAATAACTATGGCTACACCTTC
>.|TRBJ1-3|.|TRBV5-4
CASRPGGNTIYF
TGTGCCAGCAGACCAGGGGGAAACACCATATATTTT
>.|TRBJ2-7|TRBD1|TRBV28
CASSLSQGAAEQYF
TGTGCCAGCAGTTTATCCCAGGGGGCAGCCGAGCAGTACTTC
>.|TRBJ1-3|.|TRBV5-1
CASRTGSGNTIYF
TGCGCCAGCAGGACGGGGTCCGGAAACACCATATATTTT
>.|TRBJ1-3|.|TRBV9
CASSVAQTVSGNTIYF
TGTGCCAGCAGCGTAGCCCAGACAGTCTCTGGAAACACCATATATTTT
>once|TRBJ2-1|TRBD2|TRBV4-1
CASSQDGRGGRYNEQFF
TGCGCCAGCAGCCAAGACGGGCGGGGGGGACGCTACAATGAGCAGTTCTTC
>.|TRBJ2-1|TRBD2|TRBV18
CASSPPQRGDNEQFF
TGTGCCAGCTCACCGCCCCAGCGGGGGGACAATGAGCAGTTCTTC
>once|TRBJ1-2|.|TRBV19
CASSLGGPVYGYTF
TGTGCCAGTAGTCTCGGGGGACCCGTCTATGGCTACACCTTC
>.|TRBJ2-7|.|TRBV27
CASSFNRANEQYF
TGTGCCAGCAGTTTCAACAGGGCCAACGAGCAGTACTTC
>.|TRBJ2-5|TRBD2|TRBV12-5
CASAGGGETQYF
TGTGCTAGTGCGGGGGGTGGGGAGACCCAGTACTTC
>once|TRBJ2-7|TRBD2|TRBV2
CATGGVGTYEQYF
TGTGCCACCGGGGGGGTCGGGACCTACGAGCAGTACTTC
>.|TRBJ1-3|.|TRBV5-5
CASSEQRSGNTIYF
TGTGCCAGCAGCGAACAGCGCTCTGGAAACACCATATATTTT
>once|TRBJ1-6|.|TRBV19
CASSNPGRMDSPLHF
TGTGCCAGTAGTAACCCGGGACGTATGGATTCACCCCTCCACTTT
>.|TRBJ2-1|TRBD1|TRBV2
CASSVGGGHDEQFF
TGTGCCAGCAGTGTAGGGGGCGGCCACGATGAGCAGTTCTTC
>.|TRBJ1-2|.|TRBV25-1
CASSEGVFRYTF
TGTGCCAGCAGTGAAGGGGTGTTTCGCTACACCTTC
>.|TRBJ1-2|.|TRBV5-1
CASSPGPGEDYGYTF
TGCGCCAGCAGCCCAGGCCCCGGGGAGGACTATGGCTACACCTTC
>.|TRBJ2-5|TRBD2|TRBV7-8
CASSFLPGGEETQYF
TGTGCCAGCAGCTTTCTGCCCGGGGGGGAGGAGACCCAGTACTTC
>once|TRBJ2-2|TRBD2|TRBV9
CASSRSGSVVGELFF
TGTGCCAGCAGCCGAAGCGGGAGTGTTGTCGGGGAGCTGTTTTTT
>.|TRBJ1-2|TRBD1|TRBV25-1
CASSANFGTGVEGYTF
TGTGCCAGCAGTGCCAACTTCGGGACAGGGGTAGAGGGCTACACCTTC
>.|TRBJ2-7|TRBD1|TRBV5-1
CASSYRDSTYEQYF
TGCGCCAGCAGCTACCGGGACAGTACCTACGAGCAGTACTTC
>.|TRBJ1-3|.|TRBV14
CARSRNTIYF
TGTGCCAGAAGCAGGAACACCATATATTTT
>.|TRBJ2-3|.|TRBV3-1/TRBV3-2
CASSQAGNTQYF
TGTGCCAGCAGCCAAGCAGGTAATACGCAGTATTTT